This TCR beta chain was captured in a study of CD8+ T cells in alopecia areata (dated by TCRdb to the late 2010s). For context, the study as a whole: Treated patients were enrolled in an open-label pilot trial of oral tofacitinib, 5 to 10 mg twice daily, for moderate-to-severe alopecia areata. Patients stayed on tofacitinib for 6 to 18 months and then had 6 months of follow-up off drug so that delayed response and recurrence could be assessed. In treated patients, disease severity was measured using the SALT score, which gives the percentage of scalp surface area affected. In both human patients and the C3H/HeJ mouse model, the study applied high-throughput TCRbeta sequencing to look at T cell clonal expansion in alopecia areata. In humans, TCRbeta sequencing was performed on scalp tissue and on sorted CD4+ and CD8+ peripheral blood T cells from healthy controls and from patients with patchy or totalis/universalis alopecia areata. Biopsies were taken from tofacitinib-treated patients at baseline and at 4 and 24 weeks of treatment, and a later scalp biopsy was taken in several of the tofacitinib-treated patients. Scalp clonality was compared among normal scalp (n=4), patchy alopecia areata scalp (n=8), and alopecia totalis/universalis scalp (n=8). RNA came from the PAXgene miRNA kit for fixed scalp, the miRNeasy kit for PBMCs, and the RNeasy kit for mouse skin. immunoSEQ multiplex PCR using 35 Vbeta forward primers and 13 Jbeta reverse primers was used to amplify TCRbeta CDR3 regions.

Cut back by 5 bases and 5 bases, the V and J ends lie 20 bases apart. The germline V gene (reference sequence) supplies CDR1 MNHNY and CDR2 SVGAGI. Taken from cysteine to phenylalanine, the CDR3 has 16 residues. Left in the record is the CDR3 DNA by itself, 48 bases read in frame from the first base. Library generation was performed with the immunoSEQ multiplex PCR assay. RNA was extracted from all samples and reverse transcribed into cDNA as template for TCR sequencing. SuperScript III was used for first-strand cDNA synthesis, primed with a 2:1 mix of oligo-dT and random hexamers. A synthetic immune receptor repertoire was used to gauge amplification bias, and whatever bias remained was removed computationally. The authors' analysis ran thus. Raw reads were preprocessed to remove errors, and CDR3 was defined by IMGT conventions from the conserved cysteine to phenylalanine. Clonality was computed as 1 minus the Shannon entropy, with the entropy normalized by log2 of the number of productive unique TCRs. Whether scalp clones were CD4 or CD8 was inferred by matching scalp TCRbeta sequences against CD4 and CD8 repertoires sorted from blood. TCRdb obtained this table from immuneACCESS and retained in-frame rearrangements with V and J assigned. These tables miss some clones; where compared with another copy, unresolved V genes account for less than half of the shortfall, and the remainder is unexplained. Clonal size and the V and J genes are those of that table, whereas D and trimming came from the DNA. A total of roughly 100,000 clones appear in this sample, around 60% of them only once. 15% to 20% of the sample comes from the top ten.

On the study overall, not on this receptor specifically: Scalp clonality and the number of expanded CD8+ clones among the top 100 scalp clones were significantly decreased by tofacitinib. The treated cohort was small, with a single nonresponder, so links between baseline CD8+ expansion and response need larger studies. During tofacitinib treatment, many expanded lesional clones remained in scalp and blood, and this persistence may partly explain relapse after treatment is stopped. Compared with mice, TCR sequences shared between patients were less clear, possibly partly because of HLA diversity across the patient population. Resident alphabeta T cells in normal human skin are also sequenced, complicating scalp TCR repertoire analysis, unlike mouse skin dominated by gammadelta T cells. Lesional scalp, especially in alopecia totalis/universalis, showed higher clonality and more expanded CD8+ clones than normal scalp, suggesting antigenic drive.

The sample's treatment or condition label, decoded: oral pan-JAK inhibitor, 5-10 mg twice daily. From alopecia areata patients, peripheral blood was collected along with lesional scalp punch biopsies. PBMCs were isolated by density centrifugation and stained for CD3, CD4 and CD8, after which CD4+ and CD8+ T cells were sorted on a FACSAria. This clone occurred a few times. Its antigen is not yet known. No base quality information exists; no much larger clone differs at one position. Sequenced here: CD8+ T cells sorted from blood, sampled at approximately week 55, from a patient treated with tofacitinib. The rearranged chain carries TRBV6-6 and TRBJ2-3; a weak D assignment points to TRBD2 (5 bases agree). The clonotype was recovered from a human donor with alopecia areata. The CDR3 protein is CASSRVRARVIDTQYF. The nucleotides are TGTGCCAGCAGTCGGGTGCGGGCTCGGGTCATAGATACGCAGTATTTT.